This T cell receptor (beta chain) comes out of a study of cytomegalovirus exposure and HLA in healthy donors. A multiplex PCR was run with 60 Vbeta primers and 13 Jbeta primers. Assay: immunoSEQ multiplex PCR; the TCRdb copy retains only in-frame clones and omits some. The repertoire holds 100,000 or so clones, with around 62% as singletons. To note about this clone: What it binds is unknown.

V shed 2 bases and J 5 bases; nucleotides not matched to a gene: 7. The CDR3 contains 14 residues. CDR1 SQVTM and CDR2 ANQGSEA come from the germline V gene. Study results and caveats: Analyzed later, association rates of TCRs varied across HLA loci, with DRB1 most and HLA-C fewest. As confirmed in vitro, a few CMV-associated chains were specific for CMV antigens.

The origin of this receptor is a woman in her twenties or thirties in good health and CMV-seropositive. Material: PBMCs. This chain links TRBV29-1 with TRBJ2-5; TRBD2 matches at 8 bases. The CDR3: CSVEQSGGSETQYF. The DNA for the CDR3 is TGCAGCGTTGAACAGAGCGGGGGTTCGGAGACCCAGTACTTC.